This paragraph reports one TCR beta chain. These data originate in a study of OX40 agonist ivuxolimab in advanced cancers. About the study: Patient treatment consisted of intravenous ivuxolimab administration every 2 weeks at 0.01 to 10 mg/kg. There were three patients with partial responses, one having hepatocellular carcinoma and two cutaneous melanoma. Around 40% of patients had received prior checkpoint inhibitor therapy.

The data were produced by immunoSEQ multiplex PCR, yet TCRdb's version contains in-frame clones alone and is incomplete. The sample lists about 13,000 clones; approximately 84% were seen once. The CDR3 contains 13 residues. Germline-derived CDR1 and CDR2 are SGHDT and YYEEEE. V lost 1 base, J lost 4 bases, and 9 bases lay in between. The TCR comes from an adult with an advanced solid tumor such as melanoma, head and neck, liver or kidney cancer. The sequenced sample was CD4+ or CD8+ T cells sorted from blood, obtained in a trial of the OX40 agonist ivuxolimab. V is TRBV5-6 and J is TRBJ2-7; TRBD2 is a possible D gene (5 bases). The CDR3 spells CASSLRERYEQYF. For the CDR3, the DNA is TGTGCCAGCAGCTTGAGGGAGAGGTACGAGCAGTACTTC.